The sequence of this T cell receptor beta chain was determined in a study of blood T cell repertoires in COVID-19. V lost 0 bases, J lost 4 bases, and 8 bases lay in between. The germline V gene encodes CDR1 SEHNR and CDR2 FQNEAQ (reference sequence). The CDR3 has 14 amino acids. Enrolled through a virtual design, the participants were between about 18 and 100 years of age and came from 24 US areas. Original processing methods: Amplification of reference gene primers provided the estimated nucleated cell counts. Clones were read by immunoSEQ multiplex PCR, and TCRdb kept only the in-frame ones, dropping some. Clone size and the V and J calls come from that table; the DNA yielded D and trimming. The table records a few hundred thousand clones, 90% to 95% of them present only once.

This TCR was sampled from a human donor in a cohort exposed to, infected with or recovered from COVID-19 (not recorded which). The donor label of this sample is uncertain. J is TRBJ2-3 and V is TRBV7-9, with D possibly matching TRBD1 (5 bases). Sample: PBMCs or T cells enriched from blood (not recorded which). CDR3 loop: CASSLAGASDTQYF. The CDR3 nucleotides are TGTGCCAGCAGCTTAGCTGGGGCATCAGATACGCAGTATTTT.